The clone carrying this TCR beta chain appeared a few times. Its specificity is not known. TCRdb independently ran MiXCR on the reads; one entry per CDR3 protein. The sample lists 650,000 to 850,000 distinct CDR3 sequences; roughly 29% were seen once. The CDR3 runs to 17 residues. Germline-derived CDR1 and CDR2 are MGHRA and YSYEKL. V was shortened by 2 bases and J by 2 bases, with 13 bases between the two germline ends. This entry belongs to a study of T cell repertoires in cytomegalovirus infection. At the level of the study: HLA-B-restricted CMV epitopes that are well studied were used alongside recently identified HLA-C-restricted ones. Both CMV infection and a matching HLA type were indicated by public TCR beta signatures. Study results and caveats: Totalled public TCR beta family frequency picked out people who carried CMV plus the relevant HLA. Clonotype analysis showed dominance of the ex vivo response by HLA-C-restricted CMV-specific TCR beta clonotypes.

The genes are TRBV4-1 and TRBJ2-6; D gene unclear. The receptor's source is a human donor in good health (CMV status not recorded). Some clones in this sample may be carry-over from other donors' samples. Source: cultured CD8+ T cells from PBMCs, taken from culture after CMV antigen stimulation. The CDR3 nucleotides read TGCGCCAGCAGCCAAAGCCCCGCGACGACTGGGGCCAACGTCCTGACTTTC. Its protein product is CASSQSPATTGANVLTF.